A single sample is the source of the 8 T cell receptor beta chains below, sequenced in a study of cytomegalovirus exposure and HLA in healthy donors. The PCR used 60 Vbeta and 13 Jbeta primers. Data came from immunoSEQ multiplex PCR; TCRdb stores just in-frame clones and leaves some out. This sample has around 110,000 clones, with 79% found just once. Sequenced material: PBMCs. Receptor source: a man aged 25 to 45 in good health and CMV-seropositive.

The gene calls are TRBV5-1 and TRBJ1-2; D unresolved. CDR1 is SGHRS and CDR2 is YFSETQ in the germline V gene. Trimming stripped 2 bases from V and 6 bases from J, with 14 bases between. This CDR3 spans 14 amino acids. The CDR3 region is CASSLMGSGDGYTF. The CDR3 region has the DNA TGCGCCAGCAGCTTAATGGGCTCAGGCGATGGCTACACCTTC.

The chain carries TRBV11-3 and TRBJ2-7, with D possibly matching TRBD2 (6 bases). The CDR3 spans 13 residues. CDR1 is SGHNT, CDR2 YENEEA, per germline. The V and J ends lost 4 bases and 5 bases respectively, with 12 bases between them. CDR3 region: CASSWEDGDEQYF. CDR3 DNA sequence: TGTGCCAGCAGCTGGGAGGATGGGGACGAGCAGTACTTC. The entire variable domain, with the rest obtained from reference TRBV11-3 and TRBJ2-7, is as follows: EAGVVQSPRYKIIEKKQPVAFWCNPISGHNTLYWYLQNLGQGPELLIRYENEEAVDDSQLPKDRFSAERLKGVDSTLKIQPAELGDSAVYLCASSWEDGDEQYFGPGTRLTVT.

The J gene is TRBJ2-5, the V gene TRBV11-2; 8 nucleotides line up with TRBD1. The closer fit of TRBJ2-7 to the DNA end suggests the J call may be wrong. From germline, CDR1 is SGHAT and CDR2 FQNNGV. The CDR3 sequence is 17 residues long. This CDR3 reads CASSSGTGASGSYEQYF. In nucleotides, the CDR3 is TGTGCCAGCAGCTCCGGGACAGGTGCGTCCGGCTCCTACGAGCAGTACTTC.

The chain uses TRBV5-8 and TRBJ2-3; 11 nucleotides line up with TRBD2. Trimming took 7 bases from V and 0 from J; bases not matched to a gene: 16. Germline CDR1 reads SGHTS; CDR2 reads YDEGEE. The CDR3 spans 19 residues. CDR3 loop: CASPTWRGTSGQSTDTQYF. CDR3 sequence (DNA): TGTGCCAGCCCCACTTGGCGGGGGACTAGCGGCCAGAGCACAGATACGCAGTATTTT.

The chain links TRBV15 to TRBJ1-5; no clear D. The CDR3 length is 14 residues. Trimming pared 1 base from V and 1 base from J, leaving 5 bases between. In germline, CDR1 is LNHNV, CDR2 YYDKDF (reference sequence). The CDR3 DNA follows: TGTGCCACCAGCAGAGGGGCAAGCAATCAGCCCCAGCATTTT. Translation gives CATSRGASNQPQHF.

This clone was counted only a few times. The chain links TRBV28 to TRBJ1-2; 7 bases align to TRBD1. The V gene end was trimmed by 4 bases and the J gene end by 4 bases; junction bases not matched to a gene: 9. Germline V CDR1 and CDR2: MDHEN, SYDVKM. The CDR3 extends over 15 amino acids. DNA for the CDR3: TGTGCCAGCAGTTCCGGGACAGCGAACCCCTATGGCTACACCTTC. Translating it yields CASSSGTANPYGYTF.

The chain joins TRBV30 to TRBJ1-2; D remains ambiguous. CDR1 is GTSNPN, CDR2 SVGIG, per germline (reference sequence). The germline V and J ends were trimmed by 3 bases and 7 bases, with 12 bases remaining between them. The CDR3 length is 12 residues. The CDR3 loop is CAWRDIFSGYTF. The CDR3 DNA reads as TGTGCCTGGAGAGATATTTTTAGTGGCTACACCTTC. The full variable domain, in which reference TRBV30 and TRBJ1-2 provide the parts outside the CDR3, is SQTIHQWPATLVQPVGSPLSLECTVEGTSNPNLYWYRQAAGRGLQLLFYSVGIGQISSEVPQNLSASRPQDRQFILSSKKLLLSDSGFYLCAWRDIFSGYTFGSGTRLTVV.

As DNA, the CDR3 is TGCGCCAGCAGCCAAGTCGGTGCAGGAATGGGCAATCAGCCCCAGCATTTT. Translated: CASSQVGAGMGNQPQHF. This chain joins TRBV4-1 and TRBJ1-5; D is undetermined. The CDR3 consists of 17 residues. Looked up from germline, CDR1 is MGHRA and CDR2 is YSYEKL. V lost 1 base and J lost 2, with 15 bases in between.